The 30 T cell receptor beta chains below were found in one sample sequenced in a study of beta chain features in type 1 diabetes. The study's findings and limits: Moderate yet significant TCRB CDR3 shortening was seen in Type 1 diabetes patients in all four CD4+ subsets.

These receptors have no known antigen. The entirety of the isolated RNA underwent reverse transcription, so expressed TCRB transcripts were sequenced. The protocol was immunoSEQ multiplex PCR, while the TCRdb copy is restricted to in-frame clones and leaves out a portion. The sample has approximately 270,000 clones, around an eighth seen once; the top ten hold about 0.016%. Sequenced: naive CD4+ T cells from blood. The origin of the receptors is a man aged 30 to 45 with type 1 diabetes.

This sequence joins TRBV7-9 and TRBJ1-3, with 8 nucleotides matching TRBD1. V lost 4 bases to trimming and J lost 2 bases; unmatched junction nucleotides: 4. In germline, CDR1 is SEHNR, CDR2 FQNEAQ (reference sequence). The CDR3 is 15 amino acids. Here the CDR3 DNA reads TGTGCCAGCAGCTCCGGCAGGGGGCCTGGAAACACCATATATTTT. This sequence encodes CASSSGRGPGNTIYF.

In this sample, this clone turned up a few times. The genes are TRBV28 and TRBJ1-1; the D gene is possibly TRBD1 (6 bases). Between the trimmed V and J ends, which lost 7 bases and 6 bases, there was a span of 12 bases. The CDR3 contains 12 residues. CDR1 and CDR2 (germline): MDHEN, SYDVKM. The CDR3 bases are TGTGCCAGCACAGGGGTTGTGTCTGAAGCTTTCTTT. It codes for CASTGVVSEAFF.

This clone was detected only a few times. The CDR3: CASSAGLAGYNEQFF. For the CDR3, the DNA is TGTGCCAGCAGCGCGGGACTAGCGGGTTACAATGAGCAGTTCTTC. J is TRBJ2-1 and V is TRBV5-6, with TRBD2 matching over 12 bases. CDR1 is SGHDT and CDR2 is YYEEEE in the germline V gene. The CDR3 runs 15 residues. The ends lost 4 bases at V and 4 bases at J; junction bases unmatched: 3.

J is TRBJ2-6 and V is TRBV7-2; tentatively, D is TRBD2 (6 bases). V gave up 8 bases and J gave up 4 bases, with 9 bases separating them. The CDR3 consists of 13 residues. Per the germline V gene, CDR1 is SGHTA and CDR2 is FQGNSA. CDR3 coding DNA: TGTGCCAGCGGGGGGTCGGGGGCCAACGTCCTGACTTTC. This gives the protein CASGGSGANVLTF.

This clone was seen a handful of times. The sample contains more than one DNA sequence encoding this CDR3. V gene TRBV7-3 combines with J gene TRBJ2-5, with D maybe TRBD1 (6 bases). CDR1 is SGHTA and CDR2 is FQGTGA in the germline V gene. The CDR3 has 13 amino acids. V lost 4 bases and J lost 5, with 11 bases in between. The CDR3 reads CASSSTGGETQYF. DNA of the CDR3: TGTGCCAGCAGCTCGACAGGCGGGGAGACCCAGTACTTC.

This clone has more than one count but fewer than ten. This chain uses TRBV7-2 with TRBJ2-7, with 7 nucleotides matching TRBD2. V was pared by 4 bases and J by 5 bases, with 5 bases of the junction left unmatched. The germline gives CDR1 SGHTA, CDR2 FQGNSA. This CDR3 is 13 amino acids long. The CDR3, as DNA: TGTGCCAGCAGCTCCCTACTAGCGAACGAGCAGTACTTC. Amino acid sequence: CASSSLLANEQYF.

This clone was counted a few times. The V and J genes are TRBV9 and TRBJ2-5; 8 positions agree with TRBD2. Germline CDR1 reads SGDLS; CDR2 reads YYNGEE. CDR3 length: 16 residues. The J segment lost 5 bases and the V segment lost 2 bases, leaving 11 bases of the junction unmatched. This CDR3 reads CASSVLSGGPGETQYF. The CDR3 DNA is TGTGCCAGCAGCGTGCTTTCGGGAGGGCCGGGGGAGACCCAGTACTTC.

The CDR3 DNA sequence: TGTGCCAGCAGCCGGCGACTAGCGGGCGCTTCGGAGACCCAGTACTTC. Encoded protein: CASSRRLAGASETQYF. V and J are TRBV5-4 and TRBJ2-5; 10 positions agree with TRBD2. J gave up 5 bases and V 4 bases, and 11 bases lay outside the gene matches. The CDR3 runs to 16 residues. CDR1 is SGHNT and CDR2 is YYREEE in the germline V gene (reference sequence).

This chain connects TRBV28 to TRBJ2-1; 9 bases agree with TRBD1. Per germline, CDR1 MDHEN and CDR2 SYDVKM. Trimming at V came to 5 bases and at J to 7 bases, leaving 9 bases not matched to a gene. The CDR3 loop spans 15 amino acids. The CDR3 DNA follows: TGTGCCAGCAGTCCCGAACAGGGGGCGCTGAATGAGCAGTTCTTC. It translates to CASSPEQGALNEQFF.

The CDR3 spells CASSPWGGAKDTQYF. The DNA of the CDR3 is TGTGCCAGCAGCCCCTGGGGGGGCGCGAAAGATACGCAGTATTTT. This chain connects TRBV11-2 to TRBJ2-3; D possibly corresponds to TRBD2 (7 bases). V was cut by 5 bases and J by 5 bases, with 17 bases left in between. Germline CDR1 SGHAT, CDR2 FQNNGV. CDR3 length equals 15 residues.

This clone was found a few times. The V call is TRBV19, the J call TRBJ1-5, with D perhaps TRBD1 (5 bases). This CDR3 contains 12 residues. Per germline, CDR1 LNHDA and CDR2 SQIVND (reference sequence). V lost 11 bases to trimming and J lost 7 bases, with 15 bases between them. CDR3 in amino acids: CACSFGAQPQHF. Here the CDR3 DNA reads TGTGCCTGCTCATTTGGGGCCCAGCCCCAGCATTTT.

This chain connects TRBV29-1 to TRBJ2-7, with D possibly matching TRBD2 (5 bases). The V end was cut by 6 bases, the J end by 7 bases, with 13 bases between. This CDR3 spans 11 amino acids. Per germline, CDR1 SQVTM and CDR2 ANQGSEA. CDR3 bases: TGCAGCGTGCGACACCCGGGAGAGCAGTACTTC. It translates to CSVRHPGEQYF.

With respect to this clone: Other DNA sequences within the sample encode an identical CDR3. The chain recombines TRBV27 with TRBJ2-7; D may be TRBD1 (6 bases). The germline CDR1 and CDR2 sequences are MNHEY and SMNVEV (reference sequence). V was cut by 5 bases and J by 0 bases, with 11 bases left in between. This CDR3 has 14 amino acids. As DNA, the CDR3 is TGTGCCAGCAGTCCCCGGACAGCCTCCTACGAGCAGTACTTC. Protein product: CASSPRTASYEQYF.

This clone has only a few counts. The chain carries TRBV7-8 and TRBJ2-1; no clear D. The CDR3 consists of 14 residues. Germline V gene data show CDR1 as SGHVS and CDR2 as FQNEAQ. V shed 8 bases and J shed 5 bases, with 16 bases lying between them. CDR3 loop: CASSRLETHNEQFF. CDR3 nucleotides: TGTGCCAGCTCCCGACTCGAAACCCACAATGAGCAGTTCTTC.

This clone appeared a few times. The CDR3 bases are TGTGCCAGCAGCTCGGACAGCCACGCACCGGTGGAGCAGTACTTC. This gives the protein CASSSDSHAPVEQYF. J is TRBJ2-7 and V is TRBV7-9; D is perhaps TRBD1 (6 bases). CDR3 size: 15 residues. Germline CDR1 reads SEHNR; CDR2 reads FQNEAQ (reference sequence). The ends were cut back, 4 bases at V and 7 bases at J, with 20 bases in the middle.

This clone was seen a handful of times. The chain links TRBV5-1 to TRBJ2-2; possible D gene TRBD1, 6 bases. CDR1 and CDR2 (germline): SGHRS, YFSETQ. The CDR3 covers 15 residues. The V end was cut by 5 bases, the J end by 6 bases, with 17 bases between. CDR3 coding DNA: TGCGCCAGCAGGTTTAGACAGGTTCGGGCCGGGGAGCTGTTTTTT. Translation gives CASRFRQVRAGELFF. The entire variable domain, with the rest obtained from reference TRBV5-1 and TRBJ2-2, is as follows: KAGVTQTPRYLIKTRGQQVTLSCSPISGHRSVSWYQQTPGQGLQFLFEYFSETQRNKGNFPGRFSGRQFSNSRSEMNVSTLELGDSALYLCASRFRQVRAGELFFGEGSRLTVL.

There are a few counts of this clone. The gene calls are TRBV5-4 and TRBJ2-2; the D gene is possibly TRBD2 (6 bases). Deletions cut 0 bases from V and 1 base from J, with 7 bases between. Germline lookup yields CDR1 SGHNT and CDR2 YYREEE (reference sequence). This CDR3 is built from 15 residues. The CDR3 sequence is CASSLAGVNTGELFF. The CDR3 DNA is TGTGCCAGCAGCTTGGCGGGAGTGAACACCGGGGAGCTGTTTTTT. Supplemented by reference TRBV5-4 and TRBJ2-2, the full variable domain reads ETGVTQSPTHLIKTRGQQVTLRCSSQSGHNTVSWYQQALGQGPQFIFQYYREEENGRGNFPPRFSGLQFPNYSSELNVNALELDDSALYLCASSLAGVNTGELFFGEGSRLTVL.

This clone was counted only a few times. The chain is built from TRBV11-1 and TRBJ2-7; no firm D call. The V gene's germline CDR1 is SGHAT and CDR2 FQDESV (reference sequence). Trimming removed 5 bases from V and 6 bases from J, with 14 bases in between. This CDR3 comprises 13 residues. CDR3: CASSVAPLIEQYF. CDR3 nucleotides: TGTGCCAGCAGCGTCGCGCCGTTAATCGAGCAGTACTTC. Full variable domain (rest looked up from reference TRBV11-1 and TRBJ2-7): EAEVAQSPRYKITEKSQAVAFWCDPISGHATLYWYRQILGQGPELLVQFQDESVVDDSQLPKDRFSAERLKGVDSTLKIQPAELGDSAMYLCASSVAPLIEQYFGPGTRLTVT.

This clone was observed a few times. This chain joins TRBV7-2 and TRBJ2-3; 8 positions match TRBD2. This CDR3 is built from 15 residues. CDR1 and CDR2 (germline): SGHTA, FQGNSA. V shed 4 bases, J shed 7 bases, and the junction held 10 bases outside the gene matches. CDR3 nucleotide sequence: TGTGCCAGCAGCTCGCCGGGACTAGGGAAATATACGCAGTATTTT. Amino acids: CASSSPGLGKYTQYF.

A few counts support this clone. The chain employs TRBV7-2 and TRBJ2-2; maybe TRBD2 (5 bases). The germline CDR1 and CDR2 sequences are SGHTA and FQGNSA. The CDR3 sequence is 14 residues long. V was shortened by 2 bases and J by 4 bases, with 8 bases between the two germline ends. The CDR3 spells CASSLRGPTGELFF. CDR3 DNA: TGTGCCAGCAGCTTACGAGGGCCCACCGGGGAGCTGTTTTTT.

The V call is TRBV11-1, the J call TRBJ2-1, with TRBD2 matching 10 bases. The CDR3 consists of 14 residues. Germline lookup yields CDR1 SGHAT and CDR2 FQDESV (reference sequence). V dropped 0 bases and J dropped 12; count of bases not matched to a gene: 5. CDR3 loop: CASSLATSGDGQFF. The CDR3 bases are TGTGCCAGCAGCTTAGCAACTAGCGGGGATGGGCAGTTCTTC.

This rearrangement joins TRBV25-1 to TRBJ1-2, with TRBD1 as a possible D gene (5 bases). CDR1 MGHDK and CDR2 SYGVNS come from the germline V gene. The length of the CDR3 is 13 residues. Trimming removed 1 base from V and 7 bases from J, with 10 bases in between. This CDR3 is CASSELGLGGYTF. The CDR3 region has the DNA TGTGCCAGCAGTGAATTGGGACTGGGTGGCTACACCTTC.

The genes are TRBV5-1 and TRBJ1-3, with no clear D. The CDR3 spans 16 residues. Germline CDR1 SGHRS, CDR2 YFSETQ. The V end was cut by 4 bases, the J end by 2 bases, with 16 bases between. CDR3 region: CASSPLALTAGNTIYF. DNA for the CDR3: TGCGCCAGCAGCCCCCTCGCCCTGACTGCTGGAAACACCATATATTTT.

In DNA form, the CDR3 reads TGTGCCAGCAGTTCGACAGGGGCCCAGTACTTC. Protein: CASSSTGAQYF. The rearrangement joins TRBV27 to TRBJ2-5, with 8 bases that match TRBD1. Germline V gene lookup returns CDR1 MNHEY and CDR2 SMNVEV (reference sequence). The CDR3 is 11 amino acids. V shed 4 bases and J 9 bases; nucleotides not matched to a gene: 1.

The chain joins TRBV5-1 to TRBJ2-1; 10 nucleotides line up with TRBD2. Germline lookup yields CDR1 SGHRS and CDR2 YFSETQ. The CDR3 extends over 15 amino acids. Trimming at V came to 3 bases and at J to 6 bases, leaving 6 bases not matched to a gene. The CDR3, as DNA: TGCGCCAGCAGCTGGAGTGCTAGCGGGAGCAATGAGCAGTTCTTC. Its translation is CASSWSASGSNEQFF.

This chain joins TRBV30 and TRBJ2-1, with 9 positions matching TRBD2. The CDR3 has 14 residues. With V trimmed by 2 bases and J by 6 bases, 5 bases remained unmatched. CDR1 GTSNPN and CDR2 SVGIG come from the germline V gene (reference sequence). The DNA of the CDR3 is TGTGCCTGGAGTAGAACTAGCGGGTCCAATGAGCAGTTCTTC. Its protein is CAWSRTSGSNEQFF.

This clone was seen only a few times. This chain links TRBV7-9 with TRBJ1-4; 9 nucleotides line up with TRBD1. The CDR3 loop spans 14 amino acids. The J segment lost 5 bases and the V segment lost 5 bases, leaving 3 bases of the junction unmatched. The germline V gene encodes CDR1 SEHNR and CDR2 FQNEAQ (reference sequence). CDR3 DNA sequence: TGTGCCAGCAGCCCGGGACAGGGAAATGAAAAACTGTTTTTT. Translated, it gives CASSPGQGNEKLFF.

This CDR3 reads CASSQDPTATGAYEQYF. For the CDR3, the DNA is TGCGCCAGCAGCCAAGATCCGACTGCTACCGGAGCCTACGAGCAGTACTTC. The V and J genes are TRBV4-3 and TRBJ2-7; the D is unclear. The CDR3 extends over 17 amino acids. CDR1 is LGHNA and CDR2 is YSLEER in the germline V gene. Trimming cost V 0 bases and J 2 bases, with 17 bases left between them.

This clone came up a few times. This rearrangement joins TRBV6-6 to TRBJ1-1; the D gene is possibly TRBD1 (6 bases). The CDR3 consists of 12 residues. The germline V gene encodes CDR1 MNHNY and CDR2 SVGAGI (reference sequence). V lost 5 bases and J lost 3, with 7 bases in between. CDR3 region: CASSDRYTEAFF. CDR3 bases: TGTGCCAGCAGTGACAGGTACACTGAAGCTTTCTTT.

Only one count was recorded for this clone. The rearrangement links TRBV7-3 to TRBJ1-1, with D possibly TRBD1 on 6 matching bases. The V gene's germline CDR1 is SGHTA and CDR2 FQGTGA. The CDR3 is 16 amino acids. V lost 6 bases and J lost 0, with 17 bases in between. The CDR3 sequence: CASRKGSGAMNTEAFF. As DNA, the CDR3 is TGTGCCAGCAGGAAGGGATCAGGGGCGATGAACACTGAAGCTTTCTTT.